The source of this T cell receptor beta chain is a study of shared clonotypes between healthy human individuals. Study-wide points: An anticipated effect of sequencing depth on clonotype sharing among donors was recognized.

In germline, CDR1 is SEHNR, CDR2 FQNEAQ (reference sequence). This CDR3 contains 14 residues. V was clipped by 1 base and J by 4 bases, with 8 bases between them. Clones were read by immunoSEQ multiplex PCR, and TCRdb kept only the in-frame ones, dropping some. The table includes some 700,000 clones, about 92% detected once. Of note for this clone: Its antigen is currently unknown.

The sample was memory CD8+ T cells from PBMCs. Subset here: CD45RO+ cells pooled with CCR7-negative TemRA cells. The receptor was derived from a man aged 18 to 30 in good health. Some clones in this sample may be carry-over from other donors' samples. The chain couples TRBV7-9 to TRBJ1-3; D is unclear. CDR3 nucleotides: TGTGCCAGCAGCTTAGAAGTATCCGGAAACACCATATATTTT. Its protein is CASSLEVSGNTIYF. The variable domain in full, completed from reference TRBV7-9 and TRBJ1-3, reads DTGVSQNPRHKITKRGQNVTFRCDPISEHNRLYWYRQTLGQGPEFLTYFQNEAQLEKSRLLSDRFSAERPKGSFSTLEIQRTEQGDSAMYLCASSLEVSGNTIYFGEGSWLTVV.